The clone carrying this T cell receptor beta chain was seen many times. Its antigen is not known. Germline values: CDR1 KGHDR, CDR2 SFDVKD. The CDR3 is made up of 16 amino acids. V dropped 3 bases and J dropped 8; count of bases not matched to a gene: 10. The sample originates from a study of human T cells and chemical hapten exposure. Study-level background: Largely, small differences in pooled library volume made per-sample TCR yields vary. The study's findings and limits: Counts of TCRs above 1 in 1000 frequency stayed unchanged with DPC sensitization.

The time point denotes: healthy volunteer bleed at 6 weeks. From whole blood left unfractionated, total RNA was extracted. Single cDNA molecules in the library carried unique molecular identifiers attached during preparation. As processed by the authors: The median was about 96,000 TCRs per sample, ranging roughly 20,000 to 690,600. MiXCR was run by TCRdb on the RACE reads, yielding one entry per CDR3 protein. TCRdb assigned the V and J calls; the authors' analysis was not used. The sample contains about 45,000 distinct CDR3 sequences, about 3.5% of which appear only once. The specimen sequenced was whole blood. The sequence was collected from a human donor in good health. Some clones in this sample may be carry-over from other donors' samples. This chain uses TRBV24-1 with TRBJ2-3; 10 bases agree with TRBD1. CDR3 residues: CATSDPGQGEEVTQYF. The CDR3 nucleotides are TGTGCCACCAGTGATCCCGGACAGGGGGAGGAGGTTACGCAGTATTTT.